This passage covers 9 T cell receptor gamma chains from one sample sequenced in a study of Vδ1+ human thymocytes. RNA was extracted from the cells and then reverse transcribed. Pooled V-gene forward primers with one constant-region reverse primer generated the CDR3 amplicons by multiplex PCR. TCRdb re-called clones from the multiplex PCR reads using CATT. The sample carries about 27,000 gamma-chain clones, around 20% recorded once. Regarding the study as a whole: Highly polyclonal TRG and TRD repertoires with Gaussian CDR3 length distributions appeared in thymus.

These receptors have no identified antigens. The specimen sequenced was Vdelta1+ gamma-delta thymocytes from the thymus. Indicated subset: FACS-sorted CD3+ TCRalphabeta- TCRVdelta1+ TCRVdelta2- thymocytes. All receptors derive from a boy under two years old who had congenital heart surgery.

The chain has TRGV3 and TRGJ1 or TRGJ2. CDR3 size: 17 residues. Germline trimming cut 6 bases from V and 0 bases from J; bases unmatched to any gene: 17. Looked up from germline, CDR1 is VTNTFY and CDR2 is YDVSTARD (reference sequence). CDR3 sequence reads: CATWIKCYVSNYYKKLF. In nucleotides, the CDR3 is TGTGCCACCTGGATAAAATGCTACGTTTCGAATTATTATAAGAAACTCTTT.

The table lists this clone with a count of one. A much larger clone lies one base from this, so it may be a read error. The genes are TRGV2 and TRGJ1 or TRGJ2. J gave up 3 bases and V 0 bases, and 5 bases lay outside the gene matches. The CDR3 has 14 residues. CDR1 is EGSNGY and CDR2 is YDSYNSKV in the germline V gene. In DNA form, the CDR3 reads TGTGCCACCTGGGACGGGCGGCGTTATTATAAGAAACTCTTT. Protein sequence: CATWDGRRYYKKLF.

Remarks on this clone: A much larger clone differs from this one at a single base, so this may be a read error. V and J are TRGV3 and TRGJ1 or TRGJ2. Germline assignment: CDR1 VTNTFY and CDR2 YDVSTARD (reference sequence). The CDR3 covers 13 residues. Trimming cost V 3 bases and J 3 bases; bases outside gene matches: 5. The DNA for the CDR3 is TGTGCCACCTGGGACGTGGGTTATTATAAGAAACTCTTT. Protein: CATWDVGYYKKLF.

The V call is TRGV4, the J call TRGJP2. Per germline, CDR1 EGSTGY and CDR2 YDSYTSSV. This CDR3 is built from 14 residues. Trimming cost V 5 bases and J 0 bases; bases outside gene matches: 3. CDR3 sequence reads: CATWAYSSDWIKTF. CDR3 in DNA: TGTGCCACCTGGGCATATAGTAGTGATTGGATCAAGACGTTT.

This clone was observed a handful of times. The rearrangement links TRGV8 to TRGJP2. In germline, CDR1 is VENAVY, CDR2 YDSYNSRV. The V and J ends lost 4 bases and 0 bases, in that order; junction bases with no gene match: 11. The CDR3 is made up of 17 amino acids. CDR3 bases: TGTGCCACCTGGGACCCGAGGGGATATAGTAGTGATTGGATCAAGACGTTT. Protein: CATWDPRGYSSDWIKTF.

The rearrangement links TRGV9 to TRGJP1. The CDR3 consists of 15 residues. Germline V gene lookup returns CDR1 GITISATS and CDR2 ISYDGTV (reference sequence). The V segment lost 2 bases and the J segment 3 bases; nucleotides outside the gene matches: 6. The CDR3 coding sequence is TGTGCCTTGTGGGAGGATTTGTCCACTGGTTGGTTCAAGATATTT. Its translation: CALWEDLSTGWFKIF.

Turning to this clone: The same CDR3 arises from other DNA sequences in this sample as well. The genes are TRGV5 and TRGJ1 or TRGJ2. CDR1 is VINAFY, CDR2 YDVSNSKD, per germline. The trim removed 0 bases at V and 3 bases at J, leaving 5 bases unmatched. This CDR3 is 14 amino acids long. The CDR3: CATWDRPSYYKKLF. Here the CDR3 DNA reads TGTGCCACCTGGGACAGGCCTTCTTATTATAAGAAACTCTTT.

The rearrangement uses TRGV9 and TRGJ1 or TRGJ2. V lost 2 bases and J lost 9; bases outside the gene matches: 13. Germline V gives CDR1 GITISATS, CDR2 ISYDGTV (reference sequence). The CDR3 sequence is 14 residues long. CDR3 nucleotide sequence: TGTGCCTTGTGGGAGGCGCGGACGGTGGGTAAGAAACTCTTT. Translating it yields CALWEARTVGKKLF.

V usage is TRGV8 and J usage is TRGJ1 or TRGJ2. This CDR3 comprises 13 residues. V shed 3 bases, J shed 12 bases, and the junction held 14 bases outside the gene matches. Looked up from germline, CDR1 is VENAVY and CDR2 is YDSYNSRV. For the CDR3, the DNA is TGTGCCACCTGGGATCTTCGTAGTGGGCGGAAACTCTTT. Protein: CATWDLRSGRKLF.